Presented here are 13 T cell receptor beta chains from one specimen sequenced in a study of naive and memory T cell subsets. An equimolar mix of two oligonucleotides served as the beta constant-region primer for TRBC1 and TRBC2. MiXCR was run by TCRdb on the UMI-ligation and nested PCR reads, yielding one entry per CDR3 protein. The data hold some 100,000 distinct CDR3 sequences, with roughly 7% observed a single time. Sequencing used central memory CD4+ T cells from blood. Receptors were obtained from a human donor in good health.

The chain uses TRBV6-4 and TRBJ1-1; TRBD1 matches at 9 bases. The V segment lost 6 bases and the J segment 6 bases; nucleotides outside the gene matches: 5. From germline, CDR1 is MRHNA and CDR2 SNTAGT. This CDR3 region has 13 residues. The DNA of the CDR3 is TGTGCCAGCAGAGATACAGGGGGCTCTGAAGCTTTCTTT. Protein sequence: CASRDTGGSEAFF.

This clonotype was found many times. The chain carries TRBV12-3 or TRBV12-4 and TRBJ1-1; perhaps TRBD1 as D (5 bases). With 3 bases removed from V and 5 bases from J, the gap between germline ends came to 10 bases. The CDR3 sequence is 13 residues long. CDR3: CASSLAGGTEAFF. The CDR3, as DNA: TGTGCCAGCAGTTTGGCTGGGGGGACTGAAGCTTTCTTT.

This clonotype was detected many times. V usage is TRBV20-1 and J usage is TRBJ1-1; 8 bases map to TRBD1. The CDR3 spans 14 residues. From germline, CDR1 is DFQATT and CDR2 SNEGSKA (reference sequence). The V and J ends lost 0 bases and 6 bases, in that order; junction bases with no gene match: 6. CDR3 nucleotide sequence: TGCAGTGCTAGAGATCGGACAGGGTGGGCTGAAGCTTTCTTT. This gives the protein CSARDRTGWAEAFF.

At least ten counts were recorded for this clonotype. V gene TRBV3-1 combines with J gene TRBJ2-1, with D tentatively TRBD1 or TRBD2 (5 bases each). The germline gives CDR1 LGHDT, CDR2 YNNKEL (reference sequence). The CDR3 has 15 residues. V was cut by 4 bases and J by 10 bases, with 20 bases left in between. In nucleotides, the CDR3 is TGTGCCAGCAGCCCCGAGATAAACAGGTGGGGGGAGCAGTTCTTC. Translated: CASSPEINRWGEQFF.

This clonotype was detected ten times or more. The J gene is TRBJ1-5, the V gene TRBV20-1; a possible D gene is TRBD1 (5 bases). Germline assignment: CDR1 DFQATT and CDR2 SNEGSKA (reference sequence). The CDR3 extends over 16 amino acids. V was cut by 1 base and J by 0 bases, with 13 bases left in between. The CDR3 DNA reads TGCAGTGCTAGAGCCTCCCGACAGATTAGCAATCAGCCCCAGCATTTT. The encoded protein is CSARASRQISNQPQHF.

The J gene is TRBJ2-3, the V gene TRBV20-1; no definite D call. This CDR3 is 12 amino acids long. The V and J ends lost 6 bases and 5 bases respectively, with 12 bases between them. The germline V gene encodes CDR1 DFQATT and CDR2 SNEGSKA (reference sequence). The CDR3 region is CSARTSGDTQYF. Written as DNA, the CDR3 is TGCAGTGCGAGGACCTCAGGAGATACGCAGTATTTT.

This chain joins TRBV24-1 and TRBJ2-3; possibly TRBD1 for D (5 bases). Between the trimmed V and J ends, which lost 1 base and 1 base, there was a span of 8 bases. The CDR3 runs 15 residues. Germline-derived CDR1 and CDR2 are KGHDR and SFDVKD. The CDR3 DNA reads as TGTGCCACCAGTGATTTTGGACACGGCACAGATACGCAGTATTTT. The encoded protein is CATSDFGHGTDTQYF.

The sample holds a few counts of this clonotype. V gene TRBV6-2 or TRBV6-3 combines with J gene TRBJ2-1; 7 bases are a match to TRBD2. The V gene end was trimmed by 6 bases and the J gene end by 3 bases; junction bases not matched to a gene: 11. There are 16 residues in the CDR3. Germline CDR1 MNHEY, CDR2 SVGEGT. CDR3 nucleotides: TGTGCCAGCAGGCCTAACCTACTAGCGAGCTACAATGAGCAGTTCTTC. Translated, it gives CASRPNLLASYNEQFF.

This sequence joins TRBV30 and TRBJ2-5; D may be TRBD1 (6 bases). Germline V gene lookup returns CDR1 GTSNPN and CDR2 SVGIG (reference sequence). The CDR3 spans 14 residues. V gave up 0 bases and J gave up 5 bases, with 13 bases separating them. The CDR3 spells CAWSVLGGGETQYF. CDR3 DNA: TGTGCCTGGAGTGTACTAGGTGGGGGCGAGACCCAGTACTTC.

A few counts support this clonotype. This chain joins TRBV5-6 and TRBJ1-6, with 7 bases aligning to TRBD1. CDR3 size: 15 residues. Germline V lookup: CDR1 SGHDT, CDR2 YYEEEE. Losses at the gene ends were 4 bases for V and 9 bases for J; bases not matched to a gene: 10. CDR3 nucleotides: TGTGCCAGCAGCCCAGACAGGGCCCAGGGTTCACCCCTCCACTTT. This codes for CASSPDRAQGSPLHF.

The CDR3 is CASSLRTSGGLYEQYF. The CDR3 DNA follows: TGTGCCAGCAGCCTCCGGACTAGCGGGGGACTCTACGAGCAGTACTTC. This chain links TRBV7-2 with TRBJ2-7; 13 nucleotides agree with TRBD2. Germline V gene lookup returns CDR1 SGHTA and CDR2 FQGNSA. Germline trimming cut 5 bases from V and 3 bases from J; bases unmatched to any gene: 7. The CDR3 is 16 residues long.

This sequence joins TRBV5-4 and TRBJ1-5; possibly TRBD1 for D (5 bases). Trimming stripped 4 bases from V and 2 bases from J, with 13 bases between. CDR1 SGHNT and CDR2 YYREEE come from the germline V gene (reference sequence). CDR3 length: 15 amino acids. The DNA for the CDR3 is TGTGCCAGCAGCCGGGGCAGGGAGGGCAATCAGCCCCAGCATTTT. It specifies CASSRGREGNQPQHF.

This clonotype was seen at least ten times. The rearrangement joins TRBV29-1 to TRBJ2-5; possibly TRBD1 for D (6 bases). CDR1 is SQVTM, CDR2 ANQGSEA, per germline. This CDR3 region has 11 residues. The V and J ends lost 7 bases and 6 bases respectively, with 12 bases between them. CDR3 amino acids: CSGTGLKTQYF. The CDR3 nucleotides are TGCAGCGGAACAGGGCTAAAGACCCAGTACTTC.